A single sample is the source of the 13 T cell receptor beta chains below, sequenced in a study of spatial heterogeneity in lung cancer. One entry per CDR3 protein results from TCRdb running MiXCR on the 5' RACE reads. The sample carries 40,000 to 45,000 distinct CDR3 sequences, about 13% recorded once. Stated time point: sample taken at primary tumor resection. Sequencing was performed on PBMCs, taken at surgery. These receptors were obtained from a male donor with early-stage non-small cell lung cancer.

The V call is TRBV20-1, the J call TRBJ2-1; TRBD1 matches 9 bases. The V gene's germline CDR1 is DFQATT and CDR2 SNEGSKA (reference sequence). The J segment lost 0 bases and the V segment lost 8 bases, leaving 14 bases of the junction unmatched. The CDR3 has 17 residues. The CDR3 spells CSSVGTGLEGSYNEQFF. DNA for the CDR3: TGCAGTTCGGTAGGGACAGGGCTGGAGGGCTCCTACAATGAGCAGTTCTTC.

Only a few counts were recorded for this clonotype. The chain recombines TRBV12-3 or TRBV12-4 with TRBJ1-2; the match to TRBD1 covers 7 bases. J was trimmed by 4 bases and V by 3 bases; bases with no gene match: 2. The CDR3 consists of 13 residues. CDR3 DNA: TGTGCCAGCAGTTTGAACAGGGGCTATGGCTACACCTTC. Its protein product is CASSLNRGYGYTF.

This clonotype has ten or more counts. CDR3 sequence reads: CASSLEDGVYEQYF. CDR3 coding DNA: TGTGCCAGCAGCTTAGAGGACGGGGTTTACGAGCAGTACTTC. This sequence joins TRBV7-6 and TRBJ2-7; tentative D call: TRBD2 (5 bases). Germline V lookup: CDR1 SGHVS, CDR2 FNYEAQ. The CDR3 is 14 residues long. V lost 1 base and J lost 4, with 11 bases in between.

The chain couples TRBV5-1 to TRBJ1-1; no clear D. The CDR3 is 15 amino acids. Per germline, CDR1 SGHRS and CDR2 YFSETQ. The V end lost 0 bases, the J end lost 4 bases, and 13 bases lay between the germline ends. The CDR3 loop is CASSLGQAVVTEAFF. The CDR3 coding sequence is TGCGCCAGCAGCTTGGGTCAGGCGGTGGTCACTGAAGCTTTCTTT.

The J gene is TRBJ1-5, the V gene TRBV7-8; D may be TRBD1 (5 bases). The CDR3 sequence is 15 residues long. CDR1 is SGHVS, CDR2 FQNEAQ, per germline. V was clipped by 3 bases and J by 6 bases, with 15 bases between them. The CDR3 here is CASSFRGVGGQPQHF. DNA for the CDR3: TGTGCCAGCAGCTTCCGCGGGGTTGGGGGTCAGCCCCAGCATTTT.

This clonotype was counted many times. CDR3 in amino acids: CASSRGQGATGELFF. The CDR3, as DNA: TGTGCCAGCAGTCGAGGACAGGGCGCCACCGGGGAGCTGTTTTTT. V gene TRBV28 combines with J gene TRBJ2-2, with 8 bases matching TRBD1. The CDR3 extends over 15 amino acids. The germline V gene has CDR1 MDHEN and CDR2 SYDVKM. J was trimmed by 4 bases and V by 5 bases; bases with no gene match: 6.

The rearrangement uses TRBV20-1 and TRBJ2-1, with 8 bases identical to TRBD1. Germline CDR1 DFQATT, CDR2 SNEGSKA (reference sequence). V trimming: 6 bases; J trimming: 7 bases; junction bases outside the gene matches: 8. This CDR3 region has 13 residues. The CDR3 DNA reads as TGCAGTGCGCCCCCGAGACAGGGGAATGAGCAGTTCTTC. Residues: CSAPPRQGNEQFF.

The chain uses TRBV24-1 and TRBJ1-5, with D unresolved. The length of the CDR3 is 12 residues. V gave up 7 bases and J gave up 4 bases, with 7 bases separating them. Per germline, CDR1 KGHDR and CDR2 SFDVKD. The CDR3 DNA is TGTGCCACCAGCGAGGGAAATCAGCCCCAGCATTTT. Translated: CATSEGNQPQHF.

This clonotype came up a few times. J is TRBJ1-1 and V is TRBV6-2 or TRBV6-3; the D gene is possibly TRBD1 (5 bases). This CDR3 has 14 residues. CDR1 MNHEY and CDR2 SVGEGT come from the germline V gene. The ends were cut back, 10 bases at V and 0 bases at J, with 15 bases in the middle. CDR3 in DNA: TGTGCCACCGGACATTTGATCATGAACACTGAAGCTTTCTTT. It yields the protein CATGHLIMNTEAFF.

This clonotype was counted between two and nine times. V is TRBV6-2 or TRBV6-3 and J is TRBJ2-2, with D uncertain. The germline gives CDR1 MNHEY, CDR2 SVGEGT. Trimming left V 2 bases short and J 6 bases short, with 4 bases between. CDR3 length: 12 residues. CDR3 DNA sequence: TGTGCCAGCAGTTACGGAGCCGGGGAGCTGTTTTTT. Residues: CASSYGAGELFF.

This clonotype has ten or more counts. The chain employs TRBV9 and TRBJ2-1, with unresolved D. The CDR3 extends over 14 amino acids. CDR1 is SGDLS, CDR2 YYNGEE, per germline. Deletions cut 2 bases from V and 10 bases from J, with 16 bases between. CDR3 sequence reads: CASSVAFDLGEQFF. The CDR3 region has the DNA TGTGCCAGCAGCGTGGCTTTCGACCTTGGGGAGCAGTTCTTC.

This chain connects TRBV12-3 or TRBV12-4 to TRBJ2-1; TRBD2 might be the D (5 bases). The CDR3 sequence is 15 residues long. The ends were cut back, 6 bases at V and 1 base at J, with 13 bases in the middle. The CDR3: CASRRTPPSYNEQFF. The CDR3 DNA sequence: TGTGCCAGCAGGCGGACTCCGCCTTCCTACAATGAGCAGTTCTTC.

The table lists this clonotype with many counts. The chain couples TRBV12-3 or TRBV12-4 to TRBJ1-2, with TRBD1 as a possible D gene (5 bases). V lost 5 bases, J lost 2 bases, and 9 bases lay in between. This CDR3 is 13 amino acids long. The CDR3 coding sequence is TGTGCCAGCAGTCGGACACGGAACTATGGCTACACCTTC. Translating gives CASSRTRNYGYTF.